This T cell receptor (beta chain) is from a study of cytomegalovirus exposure and HLA in healthy donors. Study as a whole: In a later analysis, the 120 or so validation repertoires were reported to have used the same platform as the approximately 700 first-cohort repertoires.

The study, taken as a whole, reports: In the 130 or so validation repertoires, approximately 94% of cluster scores exceeded 0, per a later analysis. Most TCR sequences proved rare, with some public TCRs found in many donors. Testing in vitro showed three CMV-associated chains specific for CMV antigens.

Notes on this clone: The antigen remains unidentified.

Profiled with immunoSEQ multiplex PCR; TCRdb holds only in-frame clones, not every one. The table records about 180,000 clones, 85% of them present only once. The CDR3 covers 13 residues. Germline lookup yields CDR1 SNHLY and CDR2 FYNNEI. The V and J ends lost 10 bases and 6 bases respectively, with 16 bases between them. The rearrangement joins TRBV2 to TRBJ2-1, with D perhaps TRBD2 (6 bases). The sequencing sample was made of PBMCs. This clonotype originated in a man between 18 and 29 years old in good health and CMV-seropositive. CDR3 amino acids: CATGLSMPNEQFF. CDR3 bases: TGTGCCACGGGACTGAGTATGCCCAATGAGCAGTTCTTC.